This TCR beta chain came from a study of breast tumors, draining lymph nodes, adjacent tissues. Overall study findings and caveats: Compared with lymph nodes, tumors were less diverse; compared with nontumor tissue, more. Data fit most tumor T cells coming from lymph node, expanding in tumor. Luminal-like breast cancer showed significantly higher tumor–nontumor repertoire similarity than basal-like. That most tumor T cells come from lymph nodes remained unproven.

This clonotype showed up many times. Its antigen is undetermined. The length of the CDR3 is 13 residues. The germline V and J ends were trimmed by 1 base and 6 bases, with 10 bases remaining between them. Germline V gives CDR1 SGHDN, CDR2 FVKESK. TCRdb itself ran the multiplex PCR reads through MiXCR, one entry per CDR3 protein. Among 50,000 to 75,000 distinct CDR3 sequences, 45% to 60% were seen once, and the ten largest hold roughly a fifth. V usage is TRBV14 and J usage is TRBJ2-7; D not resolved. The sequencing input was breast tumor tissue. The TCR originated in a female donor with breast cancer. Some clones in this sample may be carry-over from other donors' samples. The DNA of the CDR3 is TGTGCCAGCAGCCAAGCCCCTAGAGCCGAGCAGTACTTC. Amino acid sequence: CASSQAPRAEQYF.